This T cell receptor (beta chain) was found in a study of T cells expressing NK-cell markers. TCRdb re-called the 5' RACE reads; every CDR3 protein appears as one record, without DNA. In total, the table holds over 250,000 distinct CDR3 sequences. CDR3 size: 15 residues. The V gene is TRBV12-3 or TRBV12-4, the J gene TRBJ2-7; TCRdb outputs TRBD2, but without DNA this stays unchecked. The material sequenced was blood T cells: a sorted CD56 or NKG2C T cell subset, CD4+ or CD8+ T cells, or bulk PBMC T cells (not recorded which). The clonotype was recovered from a woman between 18 and 70 years old in good health. The CDR3 protein is CASMSRAGLGHEQYF.